This T cell receptor (beta chain) emerged from a study of Tregs in tolerant kidney transplant recipients. Of note for this clone: Antigen: not known.

Thawed PBMCs were FACS-sorted into unstimulated CD4+CD25+CD127- regulatory T cells, CD4+CD25- non-regulatory cells, CD4 and CD8 cells. Per the germline V gene, CDR1 is MNHEY and CDR2 is SVGAGI. This CDR3 comprises 14 residues. The V gene lost 2 bases and the J gene lost 4 bases, with 12 bases spanning the gap. Study-level findings and limits: Biological reproducibility was not directly addressed, but technical replication error appeared minimal.

Measured with immunoSEQ multiplex PCR; TCRdb has only the in-frame clones, and not every one. The data contain around 52,000 clones, 80% to 90% of them singletons. The TCR sequence derives from a human donor in good health. The sample taken for sequencing was CD4+ T cells from blood. The J gene is TRBJ2-7, the V gene TRBV6-5; a possible D gene is TRBD2 (6 bases). The CDR3 region is CASSYLSGHYEQYF. The CDR3 region has the DNA TGTGCCAGCAGTTACCTTAGCGGACATTACGAGCAGTACTTC.